The 4 T cell receptor beta chains in this list originate from one sample, sequenced in a study of T cells of healthy individuals. TCRdb passed the 5' RACE reads through MiXCR, listing each CDR3 protein once. The repertoire holds some 100,000 distinct CDR3 sequences, with 17% as singletons. These receptors all come from a human donor in good health.

This clonotype was seen a handful of times. Germline is not matched at one junction end, which may reflect a read error. The genes are TRBV7-7 and TRBJ2-7; the match to TRBD2 covers 8 bases. From germline, CDR1 is SSHAT and CDR2 FNYEAQ (reference sequence). The CDR3 runs 14 residues. The CDR3 is CASSEGLVGYEQYF. The CDR3, as DNA: TGTGCTAGCAGCGAGGGACTAGTAGGCTACGAGCAGTACTTC.

This clonotype was found once. DNA of the CDR3: TGTGCCAGCGTGGGGCCTGGGGCCAACGTCCTGACTTTC. Its protein is CASVGPGANVLTF. This chain connects TRBV6-6 to TRBJ2-6; a possible D gene is TRBD1 (5 bases). This CDR3 is built from 13 residues. With 8 bases removed from V and 2 bases from J, the gap between germline ends came to 7 bases. Germline assignment: CDR1 MNHNY and CDR2 SVGAGI (reference sequence).

The CDR3 DNA reads as TGTGCCAGCCACGGAGGAACCAAAAACATTCAGTACTTC. Protein: CASHGGTKNIQYF. V usage is TRBV6-6 and J usage is TRBJ2-4; a weak D match, TRBD2 (5 bases). Germline V gene sequence: CDR1 MNHNY, CDR2 SVGAGI (reference sequence). CDR3 length: 13 amino acids. V lost 8 bases and J 2 bases, leaving 10 bases between the germline ends.

This clonotype came up many times. V and J are TRBV15 and TRBJ2-3; D not resolved. The length of the CDR3 is 15 residues. Germline CDR1 is LNHNV and CDR2 is YYDKDF (reference sequence). V dropped 1 base and J dropped 2 bases, with 10 bases sitting between them. CDR3 nucleotides: TGTGCCACCAGCAGAGGCACAGCCGACACAGATACGCAGTATTTT. Protein product: CATSRGTADTDTQYF. Filled out from reference TRBV15 and TRBJ2-3, the complete variable domain reads DAMVIQNPRYQVTQFGKPVTLSCSQTLNHNVMYWYQQKSSQAPKLLFHYYDKDFNNEADTPDNFQSRRPNTSFCFLDIRSPGLGDTAMYLCATSRGTADTDTQYFGPGTRLTVL.